This T cell receptor beta chain was obtained from a study of OX40 agonist ivuxolimab in advanced cancers. Across the study: Dose-escalation patients had hepatocellular carcinoma, melanoma, renal cell or head and neck cancer. Study results and limitations: Some of the lowest clonal expansion was seen in partial responders at 0.1-3.0 mg/kg.

CDR3 length: 15 residues. The germline V gene encodes CDR1 KGHSH and CDR2 LQKENI. On this clone: Antigen specificity is unknown.

Profiled with immunoSEQ multiplex PCR; TCRdb holds only in-frame clones, not every one. The sample lists approximately 25,000 clones, 75% to 80% occurring once. The chain is built from TRBV18 and TRBJ2-5, with D perhaps TRBD1 (5 bases). Matching the DNA end better, TRBJ2-7 makes the J call doubtful. Sequences were derived from CD4+ or CD8+ T cells sorted from blood, sampled in a trial of the OX40 agonist ivuxolimab. This clonotype was sampled from an adult with an advanced solid tumor such as melanoma, head and neck, liver or kidney cancer. The CDR3 reads CASSPRSTGEYEQYF. As DNA, the CDR3 is TGTGCCAGCTCACCAAGGAGTACAGGCGAATACGAGCAGTACTTC.